The rows below give T cell receptor beta chains drawn from one sample of a study of OX40 agonist ivuxolimab in advanced cancers. Assay used: immunoSEQ multiplex PCR; TCRdb lists only in-frame clones, some missing. The data show around 53,000 clones, roughly 80% seen once. The sequencing used CD4+ or CD8+ T cells sorted from blood, collected in a trial of the OX40 agonist ivuxolimab. Receptor source: an adult with an advanced solid tumor such as melanoma, head and neck, liver or kidney cancer. Both conserved end residues are trimmed from each CDR3. The order of the fields is CDR3 length, D gene, J gene, V gene, CDR3 protein. D genes are given only for firm matches.

13	TRBD2	TRBJ2-3	TRBV7-8	ASSFSGVRTDTQY
15	TRBD2	TRBJ2-3	TRBV4-1	ASSLPEAGGSTDTQY
10	NA	TRBJ2-4	TRBV2	ASIGVTNIQY
13	TRBD2	TRBJ2-7	TRBV6-1	ASSEGLAGVYEQY
11	NA	TRBJ2-7	TRBV4-1	ASNDPSSYEQY
12	TRBD2	TRBJ2-3	TRBV5-4	ASAPGLEYGTQY
16	TRBD2	TRBJ2-1	TRBV29-1	SVVGGLAGVLSYNEQF
12	NA	TRBJ2-7	TRBV27	ASRPEGIRNEQY
13	TRBD2	TRBJ2-1	TRBV7-2	ASSWSGSGYNEQF
12	NA	TRBJ2-1	TRBV15	ATSRVGPYNEQF
13	NA	TRBJ2-2	TRBV5-1	ASSITNANTGELF
12	NA	TRBJ2-1	TRBV28	ASSRVETRNEQF
12	NA	TRBJ2-7	TRBV18	ASSLAVNSYEQY
13	TRBD2	TRBJ2-5	TRBV18	ASSLLAGDQETQY
12	TRBD1	TRBJ1-4	TRBV6-5	ASKGQAVNEKLF
10	NA	TRBJ2-3	TRBV5-1	ASSFSSDTQY
13	NA	TRBJ1-2	TRBV28	ASSLSQATNYGYT
14	NA	TRBJ1-6	TRBV7-9	ASSLAGGGKSSPLH